Following are 12 T cell receptor beta chains from one sample sequenced in a study of Ad26.COV2.S vaccination and SARS-CoV-2 variants. Noted treatment: some 19 received Ad26.COV2.S at low or high dose, single or two shots; roughly 5 received placebo; per-sample allocation not given. Repertoires come from day 63 after the first vaccine or placebo injection. The table came from immunoSEQ multiplex PCR; TCRdb's copy has only in-frame clones and leaves some out. The table has 300,000 to 400,000 clones, around 87% seen once. The sample in question was peripheral blood, obtained in a trial of Ad26.COV2.S vaccine versus placebo. These receptors came from a person between 18 and 65 years old who received the Ad26.COV2.S COVID-19 vaccine or a placebo.

V is TRBV15 and J is TRBJ2-3; D remains unclear. The CDR3 is 17 residues long. The germline V gene encodes CDR1 LNHNV and CDR2 YYDKDF (reference sequence). The ends were cut back, 1 base at V and 0 bases at J, with 14 bases in the middle. CDR3 nucleotides: TGTGCCACCAGCAGAGGAAGGTTTATTGATAGCACAGATACGCAGTATTTT. Amino acids: CATSRGRFIDSTDTQYF.

This clone has just one count. The chain links TRBV4-2 to TRBJ1-2, with a tentative D call TRBD1 (5 bases). From germline, CDR1 is LGHNA and CDR2 YNFKEQ. The CDR3 is 14 residues long. Trimming removed 5 bases from V and 8 bases from J, with 18 bases in between. The CDR3 nucleotides are TGTGCCAGCAGCGCCAGATCCGGGACTGGCGGCTACACCTTC. It is translated as CASSARSGTGGYTF.

The CDR3 DNA reads as TGTGCTAGTGTATTCACAGGGGGCGCCGAGACCCAGTACTTC. Its translation: CASVFTGGAETQYF. The genes are TRBV12-5 and TRBJ2-5; 9 bases are shared with TRBD1. From germline, CDR1 is LGHNT and CDR2 FRNRAP. There are 14 residues in the CDR3. The V and J ends lost 7 bases and 5 bases, in that order; junction bases with no gene match: 8.

CDR3 nucleotide sequence: TGTGCCAGCAGACAGGGGCGCTCTGGAAACACCATATATTTT. The encoded protein is CASRQGRSGNTIYF. The chain couples TRBV2 to TRBJ1-3; 7 bases are shared with TRBD1. CDR3 length: 14 residues. V trimming: 6 bases; J trimming: 0 bases; junction bases outside the gene matches: 2. Germline values: CDR1 SNHLY, CDR2 FYNNEI.

In nucleotides, the CDR3 is TGTGCCAGCAGTCCTTTGGCCAAACAGGGTCGGACTGAAGCTTTCTTT. Protein sequence: CASSPLAKQGRTEAFF. The chain couples TRBV27 to TRBJ1-1, with D possibly matching TRBD1 (6 bases). Trimming shortened V by 5 bases and J by 5 bases, and 21 bases separated the two germline ends. From germline, CDR1 is MNHEY and CDR2 SMNVEV (reference sequence). The CDR3 covers 16 residues.

This clone was observed a single time. The chain is built from TRBV9 and TRBJ2-7; D is uncertain. This CDR3 spans 14 amino acids. Trimming stripped 7 bases from V and 0 bases from J, with 14 bases between. Germline V gene sequence: CDR1 SGDLS, CDR2 YYNGEE. The CDR3 protein is CASGRSGDSYEQYF. DNA of the CDR3: TGTGCCAGCGGAAGAAGTGGCGACTCCTACGAGCAGTACTTC.

This clone was seen a handful of times. The genes are TRBV7-9 and TRBJ1-4; 7 bases agree with TRBD1. V dropped 5 bases and J dropped 14; count of bases not matched to a gene: 11. The CDR3 is made up of 13 amino acids. CDR1 is SEHNR, CDR2 FQNEAQ, per germline (reference sequence). This CDR3 is CASSLRDSPGLFF. The CDR3, as DNA: TGTGCCAGCAGCCTGAGGGACAGCCCGGGGCTGTTTTTT.

The chain employs TRBV6-5 and TRBJ2-2; the D is unclear. The germline V gene has CDR1 MNHEY and CDR2 SVGAGI. Trimming left V 7 bases short and J 3 bases short, with 6 bases between. CDR3 length: 12 amino acids. The CDR3 spells CASTKDTGELFF. The CDR3 DNA sequence: TGTGCCAGCACTAAGGACACCGGGGAGCTGTTTTTT.

The chain recombines TRBV9 with TRBJ2-1; TRBD1 matches 11 bases. V lost 5 bases to trimming and J lost 8 bases; unmatched junction nucleotides: 9. Germline CDR1 is SGDLS and CDR2 is YYNGEE. The CDR3 is made up of 15 amino acids. CDR3 DNA: TGTGCCAGCAGAAACGGACAGGGGGCCGGTGATGAGCAGTTCTTC. It specifies CASRNGQGAGDEQFF.

The rearrangement joins TRBV18 to TRBJ2-6, with D unresolved. The V end was cut by 3 bases, the J end by 0 bases, with 9 bases between. This CDR3 has 16 residues. From germline, CDR1 is KGHSH and CDR2 LQKENI. As DNA, the CDR3 is TGTGCCAGCTCACCTACAGTTCCCTCTGGGGCCAACGTCCTGACTTTC. Protein: CASSPTVPSGANVLTF.

The chain carries TRBV3-1 (or the pseudogene TRBV3-2) and TRBJ1-2, with 7 bases matching TRBD1. Germline loops: CDR1 LGHDT, CDR2 YNNKEL (reference sequence). The V gene end was trimmed by 4 bases and the J gene end by 4 bases; junction bases not matched to a gene: 6. The CDR3 contains 14 residues. This chain's CDR3 is CASSPEDRAYGYTF. Written as DNA, the CDR3 is TGTGCCAGCAGCCCAGAAGACAGGGCCTATGGCTACACCTTC.

The chain joins TRBV7-9 to TRBJ2-3; 8 bases fit TRBD1. The CDR3 runs 13 residues. The germline V gene has CDR1 SEHNR and CDR2 FQNEAQ (reference sequence). The ends lost 7 bases at V and 2 bases at J; junction bases unmatched: 2. CDR3 bases: TGTGCCAGCAAGACAGGGGACACAGATACGCAGTATTTT. Encoded protein: CASKTGDTDTQYF.